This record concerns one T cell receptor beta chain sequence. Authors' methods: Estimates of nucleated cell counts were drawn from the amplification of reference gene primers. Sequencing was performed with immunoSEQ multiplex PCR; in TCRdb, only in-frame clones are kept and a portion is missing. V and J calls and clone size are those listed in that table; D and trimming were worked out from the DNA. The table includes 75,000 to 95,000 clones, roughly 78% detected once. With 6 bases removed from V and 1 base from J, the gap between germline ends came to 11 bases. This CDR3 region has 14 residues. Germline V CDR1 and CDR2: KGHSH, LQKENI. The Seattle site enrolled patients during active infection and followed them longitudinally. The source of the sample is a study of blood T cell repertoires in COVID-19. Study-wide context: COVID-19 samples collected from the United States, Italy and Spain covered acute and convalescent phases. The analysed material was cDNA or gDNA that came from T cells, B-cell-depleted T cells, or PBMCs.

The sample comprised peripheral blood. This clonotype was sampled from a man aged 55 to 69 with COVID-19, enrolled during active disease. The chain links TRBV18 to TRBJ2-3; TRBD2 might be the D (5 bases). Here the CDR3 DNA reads TGTGCCAGCTCCCCCTCCGGGGGCACAGATACGCAGTATTTT. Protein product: CASSPSGGTDTQYF. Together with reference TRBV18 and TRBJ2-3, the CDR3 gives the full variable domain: NAGVMQNPRHLVRRRGQEARLRCSPMKGHSHVYWYRQLPEEGLKFMVYLQKENIIDESGMPKERFSAEFPKEGPSILRIQQVVRGDSAAYFCASSPSGGTDTQYFGPGTRLTVL.